This is a list of T cell receptor beta chains from one sample in a study of TIL therapy for anti-PD-1-resistant metastatic lung cancer. TCRdb's table, derived via immunoSEQ multiplex PCR, lists solely in-frame clones and lacks some. The sample carries some 60,000 clones, approximately 69% recorded once. The sample here was blood, taken at baseline. These receptors all come from a person aged 25-80 years with non-small cell lung cancer. Both conserved end residues are part of each CDR3. A D gene is named only where the DNA matches it firmly. Size values are once, few and many counts, or a class for expanded clones, and some rows have none.

j_call d_call v_call cdr3_length clone_size cdr3_nt cdr3_aa
TRBJ1-2 - TRBV2 12 - TGTGCCAGCACAGCCTCTAACTATGGCTACACCTTC CASTASNYGYTF
TRBJ2-1 TRBD2 TRBV7-9 15 - TGTGCCAGCAGCTTAGCAAGCGGGGGGGCTCCTGAGCAGTTCTTC CASSLASGGAPEQFF
TRBJ2-1 TRBD2 TRBV4-1 16 once TGCGCCAGCAGCCACCTCTCCGGGACTACCATCAATGAGCAGTTCTTC CASSHLSGTTINEQFF
TRBJ2-5 - TRBV2 15 - TGTGCCAGCAGTGGTAGGGTTACCCCGGAGGAGACCCAGTACTTC CASSGRVTPEETQYF
TRBJ1-2 - TRBV6-6 13 - TGTGCCAGCAGGGAGGGGGGGGGCTATGGCTACACCTTC CASREGGGYGYTF
TRBJ2-2 TRBD1 TRBV19 16 few TGTGCCAGTAGCCCCAGGGGGAACCCGAACACCGGGGAGCTGTTTTTT CASSPRGNPNTGELFF
TRBJ2-2 - TRBV5-1 15 once TGCGCCAGCAGCCGTGGACAGTCTCACACCGGGGAGCTGTTTTTT CASSRGQSHTGELFF
TRBJ1-2 TRBD1 TRBV7-2 15 few TGTGCCAGCAGATTAGGGGACAGGGAATGGCGTGGCTACACCTTC CASRLGDREWRGYTF
TRBJ1-2 TRBD1 TRBV5-1 12 many TGCGCCAGCAGCACCGGACAGGAAGGCTACACCTTC CASSTGQEGYTF
TRBJ2-1 - TRBV14 13 - TGTGCCAGCAGCCAAGAACAAGGAGCCTCGCAGTTCTTC CASSQEQGASQFF
TRBJ2-5 - TRBV29-1 12 - TGCAGCGTTGGGTGGGGAGAAGAGACCCAGTACTTC CSVGWGEETQYF
TRBJ1-2 TRBD1 TRBV9 16 once TGTGCCAGCAGCCCCCGACCGGGACAGGGCCTCTATGGCTACACCTTC CASSPRPGQGLYGYTF
TRBJ2-2 - TRBV5-1 15 few TGCGCCAGCAGTTGGGCAGGCCCTAACACCGGGGAGCTGTTTTTT CASSWAGPNTGELFF
TRBJ2-5 - TRBV5-1 13 - TGCGCCAGCAGCTTGTCTGGCCAAGAGACCCAGTACTTC CASSLSGQETQYF
TRBJ2-1 TRBD2 TRBV7-9 12 - TGTGCCAGCAGCCCCCCGGGACTAGGGCAGTTCTTC CASSPPGLGQFF
TRBJ2-3 - TRBV7-3 14 - TGTGCCAGCAGCTTAACAGGGGTGGCAGATACGCAGTATTTT CASSLTGVADTQYF
TRBJ2-7 - TRBV5-1 12 - TGCGCCAGCAGCTTGGTAATGGACGAGCAGTACTTC CASSLVMDEQYF
TRBJ2-5 - TRBV5-1 14 - TGCGCCAGCAGCTTGACAGGGCGTTCGGAGACCCAGTACTTC CASSLTGRSETQYF
TRBJ2-2 - TRBV19 13 - TGTGCCAGTAGCCCACAAGACACCGGGGAGCTGTTTTTT CASSPQDTGELFF
TRBJ2-2 TRBD1 TRBV4-1 20 - TGCGCCAGCAGCCAAGTCCTACCGAGACAGGGGCTATGGAACACCGGGGAGCTGTTTTTT CASSQVLPRQGLWNTGELFF
TRBJ1-1 TRBD1 TRBV5-1 16 - TGCGCCAGCAGCTCTTCGTGGCAGGGGGCCGTCACTGAAGCTTTCTTT CASSSSWQGAVTEAFF
TRBJ2-6 TRBD1 TRBV2 15 once TGTGCCAGCAGTCGGGACAGACCTGGGGCCAACGTCCTGACTTTC CASSRDRPGANVLTF
TRBJ2-1 - TRBV21-1 16 once TGTGCCAGCAGCAAATCGCGGAGAGGGTTAGACAATGAGCAGTTCTTC CASSKSRRGLDNEQFF
TRBJ1-1 - TRBV6-1 12 - TGTGCCAGCGGATTAGGGGCCACTGAAGCTTTCTTT CASGLGATEAFF
TRBJ2-5 - TRBV2 14 - TGTGCCAGCAGTGAAGTTGGGGGAAAGGAGACCCAGTACTTC CASSEVGGKETQYF
TRBJ2-2 TRBD1 TRBV9 14 - TGTGCCAGCCGAACCACAGGGGTCACCGGGGAGCTGTTTTTT CASRTTGVTGELFF
TRBJ2-7 - TRBV28 12 - TGTGCCAGCAGCTTAAGTTCTTACGAGCAGTACTTC CASSLSSYEQYF
TRBJ1-2 - TRBV6-6 12 few TGTGCCAGCAGTTACTCGCAGGGTGGCTACACCTTC CASSYSQGGYTF
TRBJ1-1 TRBD1 TRBV5-1 17 - TGCGCCAGCAGCTCCGGGACAGGGGCCTACTTGAACACTGAAGCTTTCTTT CASSSGTGAYLNTEAFF
TRBJ2-1 - TRBV14 15 - TGTGCCAGCAGCCGACCCTTTAGCTCCTACAATGAGCAGTTCTTC CASSRPFSSYNEQFF
TRBJ2-7 TRBD1 TRBV10-2 15 - TGCGCCAGCAGTGAGTTGGGACAGGGCCCCTACGAGCAGTACTTC CASSELGQGPYEQYF
TRBJ1-5 - TRBV12-2 14 - TGTGCAAGTCGGACTCATGTAAGGAATCAGCCCCAGCATTTT CASRTHVRNQPQHF
TRBJ2-7 - TRBV6-5 14 - TGTGCCAGCAGTACCATGGACATTAACTACGAGCAGTACTTC CASSTMDINYEQYF
TRBJ1-2 TRBD1 TRBV6-5 12 - TGTGCCAGCAGGGGACAGCTCTATGGCTACACCTTC CASRGQLYGYTF
TRBJ1-1 - TRBV6-5 14 - TGTGCCAGCAGTTACGCAGACCGGGGCACTGAAGCTTTCTTT CASSYADRGTEAFF
TRBJ2-7 TRBD1 TRBV18 15 - TGTGCCAGCTCAACCCCCGGGACAGGGACCTACGAGCAGTACTTC CASSTPGTGTYEQYF
TRBJ2-7 - TRBV15 15 - TGTGCCACCAGCAGAGGTGCGCAGGGGCGTAACGAGCAGTACTTC CATSRGAQGRNEQYF
TRBJ1-5 - TRBV7-2 15 once TGTGCCAGCAGCGTCGACACCTTTGGCAATCAGCCCCAGCATTTT CASSVDTFGNQPQHF
TRBJ2-2 - TRBV2 18 - TGTGCCAGCACCCTAATAAGACCGGGACAAACGAACACCGGGGAGCTGTTTTTT CASTLIRPGQTNTGELFF
TRBJ2-7 - TRBV4-1 18 - TGCGCCAGCAGCCCTAAAACGGGGACCAGGGCCCAATCCTACGAGCAGTACTTC CASSPKTGTRAQSYEQYF
TRBJ2-3 - TRBV19 15 - TGTGCCAGTAGGGCAACGAGCCTTTTCACAGATACGCAGTATTTT CASRATSLFTDTQYF
TRBJ1-1 - TRBV6-5 15 few TGTGCCAGCAGTCCGCGGACAGAGGGGAACACTGAAGCTTTCTTT CASSPRTEGNTEAFF
TRBJ2-3 - TRBV6-1 15 - TGTGCCAGCAGTGAGAGGGGCGACGGCACAGATACGCAGTATTTT CASSERGDGTDTQYF
TRBJ2-7 - TRBV5-7 15 few TGTGCCAGCAGCTTTTTAGACACCTACTCCTACGAGCAGTACTTC CASSFLDTYSYEQYF
TRBJ2-3 TRBD2 TRBV30 16 - TGTGCCTGGAGTCCCTGGGACTATAAGATTGGGGCTACGCAGTATTTT CAWSPWDYKIGATQYF
TRBJ2-1 TRBD2 TRBV5-6 16 - TGTGCCAGCAGCTTGTTTCTTAGCGGGAGGGGCAATGAGCAGTTCTTC CASSLFLSGRGNEQFF
TRBJ2-7 - TRBV2 11 - TGTGCCAGCAGCGGTATCTACGAGCAGTACTTC CASSGIYEQYF
TRBJ2-3 - TRBV12-5 13 - TGTGCTAGTGGTTTGGTAATCTCAGATACGCAGTATTTT CASGLVISDTQYF
TRBJ2-1 - TRBV7-2 14 - TGTGCCAGCAGCGAAGAGACTAGTTACAATGAGCAGTTCTTC CASSEETSYNEQFF
TRBJ1-2 - TRBV6-6 13 - TGTGCCAGCAGTTTCCAGGAGAACTATGGCTACACCTTC CASSFQENYGYTF